Listed below are T cell receptor beta chains from one sample, sequenced in a study of blood T cell repertoires in COVID-19. The assay was immunoSEQ multiplex PCR, and TCRdb's table has in-frame clones only and misses some. The data hold approximately 290,000 clones, with 80% to 90% observed a single time. Sequencing was performed on peripheral blood. All receptors come from a man aged 25-40 years with acute or convalescent COVID-19. Both conserved end residues are part of each CDR3. A D gene is named only where the DNA matches it firmly. Clone size is stated in some rows and not others, as once, few, many or a class when expanded.

15,TRBD2,TRBJ2-3,TRBV11-3,NA,TGTGCCAGCAGCTTAACGGGGGGGCGCACAGATACGCAGTATTTT,CASSLTGGRTDTQYF
11,NA,TRBJ1-2,TRBV28,NA,TGTGCCAGCAGTTTATGGGGCGGCTACACCTTC,CASSLWGGYTF
11,NA,TRBJ1-2,TRBV20-1,NA,TGCAGTGCTAGAGACGTCTATGGCTACACCTTC,CSARDVYGYTF
14,TRBD1,TRBJ1-5,TRBV27,NA,TGTGCCAGCAGCCTACAGGGGATCAATCAGCCCCAGCATTTT,CASSLQGINQPQHF
16,TRBD1,TRBJ2-3,TRBV18,NA,TGTGCCAGCTCACCAAGGACAGGGACTCTCACAGATACGCAGTATTTT,CASSPRTGTLTDTQYF
15,NA,TRBJ2-3,TRBV7-8,NA,TGTGCCAGCAGTTATACAGGGTCTCCGACAGATACGCAGTATTTT,CASSYTGSPTDTQYF
14,NA,TRBJ2-7,TRBV5-1,NA,TGCGCCAGCAGCTTTATAACAGGGCGGGACGAGCAGTACTTC,CASSFITGRDEQYF
15,NA,TRBJ2-2,TRBV11-2,NA,TGTGCCAGCAGCCTCAGCAGGGGCAACACCGGGGAGCTGTTTTTT,CASSLSRGNTGELFF
13,NA,TRBJ2-7,TRBV5-1,NA,TGCGCCAGCAGCTTAGGGAGCTCCTACGAGCAGTACTTC,CASSLGSSYEQYF
17,NA,TRBJ2-3,TRBV28,NA,TGTGCCAGCAGTTTATCGCCGGGGAGGCGTGTGCCAGATACGCAGTATTTT,CASSLSPGRRVPDTQYF
15,NA,TRBJ2-2,TRBV6-1,NA,TGTGCCAGCAGTGAACTGGGACTTAACACCGGGGAGCTGTTTTTT,CASSELGLNTGELFF
15,NA,TRBJ2-3,TRBV18,NA,TGTGCCAGCTCACCACGGCCGGGTCGTACAGATACGCAGTATTTT,CASSPRPGRTDTQYF
16,NA,TRBJ2-1,TRBV11-2,NA,TGTGCCAGCAGCTTAGAGGCGGCCAGCTCCTACAATGAGCAGTTCTTC,CASSLEAASSYNEQFF
15,TRBD1,TRBJ1-5,TRBV30,NA,TGTGCCTGGAGTTATAACAGGGGAATCGGTCAGCCCCAGCATTTT,CAWSYNRGIGQPQHF
12,NA,TRBJ1-6,TRBV5-4,NA,TGTGCCAGCAGCTTATCCGATTCACCCCTCCACTTT,CASSLSDSPLHF
15,TRBD1,TRBJ2-7,TRBV4-2,NA,TGTGCCAGCAGCCAACAGGGACAGGCCACTTACGAGCAGTACTTC,CASSQQGQATYEQYF
17,NA,TRBJ1-6,TRBV14,NA,TGTGCCAGCAGCCATATCTCCGCGGGGCCCCTCAATTCACCCCTCCACTTT,CASSHISAGPLNSPLHF
12,NA,TRBJ1-1,TRBV29-1,NA,TGCAGCGTTTTACTCCGACAGGATGAAGCTTTCTTT,CSVLLRQDEAFF
18,TRBD2,TRBJ2-1,TRBV4-2,NA,TGTGCCAGCAGCCAAGTCACACTCACTAGCGGGAGGTCCAATGAGCAGTTCTTC,CASSQVTLTSGRSNEQFF
13,TRBD1,TRBJ2-7,TRBV10-3,NA,TGTGCCATTACCGGGACAGGGGGGTGGGAGCAGTACTTC,CAITGTGGWEQYF
13,NA,TRBJ2-5,TRBV30,NA,TGTGCCTGGAGTAGGGGGGGGAAAGAGACCCAGTACTTC,CAWSRGGKETQYF
16,NA,TRBJ1-3,TRBV6-5,few,TGTGCCAGCAGTTACTCGAGGCAGCACGCTGGAAACACCATATATTTT,CASSYSRQHAGNTIYF
15,TRBD1,TRBJ1-3,TRBV6-5,NA,TGTGCCAGCAGTCCTGACAGGGGATCTGGAAACACCATATATTTT,CASSPDRGSGNTIYF
14,NA,TRBJ1-1,TRBV7-3,few,TGTGCCAGCAGCTTATCGGGGGGCTCCTCTGAAGCTTTCTTT,CASSLSGGSSEAFF
21,NA,TRBJ2-7,TRBV21-1,NA,TGTGCCAGCAGCACCACCCCACCAGACAGGGTCGAGTATCCCTCTACCTACGAGCAGTACTTC,CASSTTPPDRVEYPSTYEQYF
14,NA,TRBJ1-1,TRBV11-3,few,TGTGCCAGCAGCTTAGGGGCCGAGAACACTGAAGCTTTCTTT,CASSLGAENTEAFF
15,NA,TRBJ2-7,TRBV4-1,NA,TGCGCCAGCAGCCAAGGCCGGGACACCTCCTACGAGCAGTACTTC,CASSQGRDTSYEQYF
15,TRBD1,TRBJ2-2,TRBV18,NA,TGTGCCAGCTCACAGGGACAGAAGAACACCGGGGAGCTGTTTTTT,CASSQGQKNTGELFF
14,TRBD1,TRBJ2-7,TRBV29-1,NA,TGCAGCGTTTCGACAGGGAAAAGGTCCTACGAGCAGTACTTC,CSVSTGKRSYEQYF
17,NA,TRBJ2-7,TRBV27,NA,TGTGCCAGCAGTTTATCCCGAACGATGGGGGCCCCTTACGAGCAGTACTTC,CASSLSRTMGAPYEQYF
13,NA,TRBJ1-1,TRBV4-2,NA,TGTGCCAGCAGCCAATCCGTGAACACTGAAGCTTTCTTT,CASSQSVNTEAFF
15,NA,TRBJ1-5,TRBV18,NA,TGTGCCAGCTCCAAAAACAGGGAAAGGGGTCAGCCCCAGCATTTT,CASSKNRERGQPQHF
16,TRBD1,TRBJ2-1,TRBV5-5,NA,TGTGCCAGCAGCTTGGCAATAGGGACAGGGGTGAATGAGCAGTTCTTC,CASSLAIGTGVNEQFF
13,NA,TRBJ1-1,TRBV6-5,NA,TGTGCCAGCAGGAGGCAGCCTTTTGATGAAGCTTTCTTT,CASRRQPFDEAFF
12,TRBD1,TRBJ1-5,TRBV5-4,NA,TGTGCCAGCAGTTCGGACAGGGGGCCCCAGCATTTT,CASSSDRGPQHF
15,TRBD1,TRBJ2-7,TRBV7-9,NA,TGTGCCAGCAGCGTCGGGACAGGGACATTCAACGAGCAGTACTTC,CASSVGTGTFNEQYF
17,TRBD2,TRBJ2-3,TRBV28,NA,TGTGCCAGCACCGGGACTAGCGGGAAGAGGTTCACAGATACGCAGTATTTT,CASTGTSGKRFTDTQYF
14,TRBD2,TRBJ2-2,TRBV7-2,NA,TGTGCCAGCAGCTTAAGTCTAGCGGCCGGGGAGCTGTTTTTT,CASSLSLAAGELFF
14,NA,TRBJ1-2,TRBV7-9,NA,TGTGCCAGCAGCTCGGACAATACTAACTATGGCTACACCTTC,CASSSDNTNYGYTF
15,NA,TRBJ2-1,TRBV7-9,once,TGTGCCAGCAGGCATAACAGTGACCCCTACAATGAGCAGTTCTTC,CASRHNSDPYNEQFF
14,NA,TRBJ2-1,TRBV29-1,NA,TGCAGCGTTATTGCGGAATTCTCCTACAATGAGCAGTTCTTC,CSVIAEFSYNEQFF
14,NA,TRBJ1-2,TRBV19,NA,TGTGCCAGTACTGTTAGGAGCTCAGATTATGGCTACACCTTC,CASTVRSSDYGYTF
16,NA,TRBJ2-7,TRBV3-1/TRBV3-2,NA,TGTGCCAGCAGCCTGGGTGTAGGGGGGGGATCCTACGAGCAGTACTTC,CASSLGVGGGSYEQYF
16,NA,TRBJ1-5,TRBV28,NA,TGTGCCAGCAGCCCCTTGGGGGAGAGCGGGAATCAGCCCCAGCATTTT,CASSPLGESGNQPQHF
14,NA,TRBJ1-1,TRBV3-1/TRBV3-2,NA,TGTGCCAGCAGCCAAGTAGGAGGGAGCACTGAAGCTTTCTTT,CASSQVGGSTEAFF
12,NA,TRBJ1-2,TRBV28,NA,TGTGCCAGCAAAAGACAGGCCTATGGCTACACCTTC,CASKRQAYGYTF
14,TRBD2,TRBJ2-5,TRBV7-3,NA,TGTGCCAGCAGCTTAAGCGGGGGGGCAGAGACCCAGTACTTC,CASSLSGGAETQYF
17,NA,TRBJ1-5,TRBV28,NA,TGTGCCAGCAGTCGGCAGATCATTGGGAGGGACAATCAGCCCCAGCATTTT,CASSRQIIGRDNQPQHF
14,TRBD1,TRBJ1-4,TRBV13,NA,TGTGCCAGCACCCTTAGACAGGGAAATGAAAAACTGTTTTTT,CASTLRQGNEKLFF
15,TRBD2,TRBJ2-3,TRBV18,NA,TGTGCCAGCTCACGGACTAGCGGGAGGATGGATACGCAGTATTTT,CASSRTSGRMDTQYF
13,NA,TRBJ1-1,TRBV2,NA,TGTGCCAGCAGTGAAGTAGAGGGCACTGAAGCTTTCTTT,CASSEVEGTEAFF
11,NA,TRBJ2-7,TRBV5-8,once,TGTGCCACGGGATATCCCTACGAGCAGTACTTC,CATGYPYEQYF
13,NA,TRBJ1-1,TRBV28,NA,TGTGCCAGCAGTTTAGGGGCAGGCCTATCGGCTTTCTTT,CASSLGAGLSAFF
15,TRBD2,TRBJ2-2,TRBV19,NA,TGTGCCAGTAAGGGACTAGCGGGATCCACCGGGGAGCTGTTTTTT,CASKGLAGSTGELFF
14,NA,TRBJ1-1,TRBV6-2/TRBV6-3,NA,TGTGCCAGCAGTTATTCTCCAGGGAACACTGAAGCTTTCTTT,CASSYSPGNTEAFF
14,NA,TRBJ1-1,TRBV28,NA,TGTGCCAGCAGTTCCAGGGCCATGAACACTGAAGCTTTCTTT,CASSSRAMNTEAFF
15,NA,TRBJ2-3,TRBV9,NA,TGTGCCAGCAGCGGCGGCCTGCCGCGGGTAGATACGCAGTATTTT,CASSGGLPRVDTQYF